This is a list of T cell receptor beta chains from one sample in a study of beta chain features in type 1 diabetes. Sequencing was performed with immunoSEQ multiplex PCR; in TCRdb, only in-frame clones are kept and a portion is missing. The sample has approximately 400,000 clones, about 15% seen once. Specimen: naive CD4+ T cells from blood. Source of these receptors: a woman between 18 and 30 years old in good health. The CDR3 runs from the conserved cysteine through the conserved F or W. D genes are given only for firm matches. A clone size is listed for some rows: how often the clone was seen (once, few, many), or a class if it is expanded.

TRBV6-5,few,TRBJ2-5,TRBD1,CASNSGQGETQYF,TGTGCCAGCAATTCGGGACAGGGGGAGACCCAGTACTTC
TRBV7-9,few,TRBJ1-2,TRBD1,CASSTGQGAMHGYTF,TGTGCCAGCAGCACGGGACAGGGGGCAATGCATGGCTACACCTTC
TRBV6-5,few,TRBJ2-1,NA,CASSTPGGTNEQFF,TGTGCCAGCAGTACGCCAGGCGGGACCAATGAGCAGTTCTTC
TRBV5-4,few,TRBJ2-3,NA,CASSLDSYTDTQYF,TGTGCCAGCAGCTTGGACAGCTACACAGATACGCAGTATTTT
TRBV5-1,NA,TRBJ2-5,NA,CASSLSRRGLQETQYF,TGCGCCAGCAGCTTATCGCGGCGGGGGCTCCAAGAGACCCAGTACTTC
TRBV27,few,TRBJ2-6,NA,CASSFVESSGANVLTF,TGTGCCAGCAGTTTTGTGGAGAGCTCTGGGGCCAACGTCCTGACTTTC
TRBV28,NA,TRBJ2-3,NA,CASSSSAELTDTQYF,TGTGCCAGCAGTTCCTCAGCGGAACTCACAGATACGCAGTATTTT
TRBV29-1,NA,TRBJ2-7,NA,CSTTGLTYEQYF,TGCAGCACTACGGGACTGACCTACGAGCAGTACTTC
TRBV5-8,NA,TRBJ1-1,TRBD1,CASSPDRGQGHTEAFF,TGTGCCAGCAGCCCCGATCGGGGACAGGGGCACACTGAAGCTTTCTTT
TRBV10-3,few,TRBJ2-1,NA,CAISAGDGFNEQFF,TGTGCCATCAGTGCGGGGGATGGGTTCAATGAGCAGTTCTTC
TRBV29-1,few,TRBJ1-1,NA,CSVEGTSSRAFF,TGCAGCGTCGAAGGTACTAGTAGTCGGGCTTTCTTT
TRBV5-6,NA,TRBJ1-5,TRBD1,CASSHRGSNQPQHF,TGTGCCAGCAGCCACAGGGGTAGCAATCAGCCCCAGCATTTT
TRBV2,NA,TRBJ2-1,NA,CASSVEQAIRDEQFF,TGTGCCAGCAGCGTCGAACAGGCTATCAGGGATGAGCAGTTCTTC
TRBV18,few,TRBJ2-7,NA,CASSPYLLSYEQYF,TGTGCCAGCTCACCATATCTTCTCTCCTACGAGCAGTACTTC
TRBV6-5,few,TRBJ2-3,TRBD2,CASRLTSGRTDTQYF,TGTGCCAGCAGACTAACTAGCGGGAGGACAGATACGCAGTATTTT
TRBV5-1,few,TRBJ2-5,NA,CASSLVPGIQETQYF,TGCGCCAGCAGCTTGGTGCCAGGGATACAAGAGACCCAGTACTTC
TRBV28,few,TRBJ2-1,TRBD2,CASRAGGLSNEQFF,TGTGCCAGCAGAGCGGGAGGTTTGTCCAATGAGCAGTTCTTC
TRBV5-4,NA,TRBJ2-7,TRBD1,CASSPSIDRDWAYEQYF,TGTGCCAGCAGCCCGAGTATCGACAGGGATTGGGCCTACGAGCAGTACTTC
TRBV28,NA,TRBJ2-7,TRBD1,CASSLVGGREQYF,TGTGCCAGCAGTTTAGTAGGGGGCAGGGAGCAGTACTTC
TRBV28,few,TRBJ2-7,NA,CASNPGKPYEQYF,TGTGCCAGCAACCCAGGGAAACCCTACGAGCAGTACTTC
TRBV5-6,NA,TRBJ2-1,NA,CASSLVAGTQRNEQFF,TGTGCCAGCAGCTTGGTCGCCGGGACTCAACGCAATGAGCAGTTCTTC
TRBV7-6,NA,TRBJ2-1,NA,CASSLSGAYNEQFF,TGTGCCAGCAGCTTATCGGGAGCGTACAATGAGCAGTTCTTC
TRBV29-1,few,TRBJ2-7,NA,CSACQTLAGEQYF,TGCAGCGCCTGCCAAACGCTCGCCGGGGAGCAGTACTTC
TRBV7-2,few,TRBJ2-7,TRBD2,CASSLVGEGITNDEQYF,TGTGCCAGCAGCTTAGTGGGGGAGGGTATCACCAACGACGAGCAGTACTTC
TRBV12-5,few,TRBJ1-1,NA,CASGAGFTEAFF,TGTGCTAGTGGCGCAGGGTTCACTGAAGCTTTCTTT
TRBV5-1,once,TRBJ2-7,TRBD1,CASSSTTGTYEQYF,TGCGCCAGCAGCTCCACGACAGGGACCTACGAGCAGTACTTC
TRBV28,NA,TRBJ2-1,TRBD2,CASSPNWTSGSGYNEQFF,TGTGCCAGCAGTCCGAATTGGACTAGCGGGAGTGGATACAATGAGCAGTTCTTC
TRBV5-1,few,TRBJ2-1,TRBD2,CASSVVTSGRGNEQFF,TGCGCCAGCAGCGTGGTAACTAGCGGGAGGGGCAATGAGCAGTTCTTC
TRBV5-1,few,TRBJ2-1,TRBD2,CASSSGLAERGEQFF,TGCGCCAGCAGCTCTGGACTAGCGGAGAGGGGTGAGCAGTTCTTC
TRBV5-1,few,TRBJ2-3,TRBD2,CASSFGLAGDTQYF,TGCGCCAGCAGCTTCGGACTAGCCGGGGATACGCAGTATTTT
TRBV7-7,few,TRBJ2-2,NA,CATRRLNTGELFF,TGTGCCACCCGGAGGCTGAACACCGGGGAGCTGTTTTTT
TRBV5-1,NA,TRBJ1-4,NA,CASSLDSATNEKLFF,TGCGCCAGCAGCCTCGACAGCGCAACTAATGAAAAACTGTTTTTT
TRBV7-9,NA,TRBJ2-7,TRBD1,CASSWGQGEGGQYF,TGTGCCAGCAGCTGGGGACAGGGCGAAGGAGGACAGTACTTC
TRBV7-9,NA,TRBJ2-2,NA,CASSPRHFGLNTGELFF,TGTGCCAGCAGCCCCCGACATTTTGGATTGAACACCGGGGAGCTGTTTTTT
TRBV20-1,once,TRBJ1-4,NA,CSAREMGGLFF,TGCAGTGCTAGAGAAATGGGGGGACTGTTTTTT
TRBV7-9,NA,TRBJ1-2,NA,CASSLVADGYTF,TGTGCCAGCAGCTTAGTGGCCGATGGCTACACCTTC
TRBV5-4,NA,TRBJ2-6,TRBD2,CASSLVGGYLSGANVLTF,TGTGCCAGCAGCTTGGTCGGGGGGTACCTCTCTGGGGCCAACGTCCTGACTTTC